Given below is one T cell receptor beta chain in context. The data are from a study of radiotherapy plus CTLA-4 blockade in lung cancer. Study context: An objective response was seen in approximately 17% of patients, and disease control in 25% to 40%.

Some clones are missing from TCRdb's copy, which holds only in-frame ones; the method was immunoSEQ multiplex PCR. The sample consists of tens of thousands of clones, 65% to 85% of them appearing once. The germline CDR1 and CDR2 sequences are SGHRS and YFSETQ. The V and J ends lost 5 bases and 3 bases respectively, with 9 bases between them. This CDR3 region has 14 residues. This rearrangement joins TRBV5-1 to TRBJ1-6; D not certain. This sequence was found in a human donor with non-small cell lung cancer who had stable disease on radiotherapy plus ipilimumab. Sequencing was performed on peripheral blood, taken from a patient treated with radiotherapy plus ipilimumab. The CDR3 protein is CASREGGYNSPLHF. In DNA form, the CDR3 reads TGCGCCAGCAGGGAGGGAGGCTATAATTCACCCCTCCACTTT.